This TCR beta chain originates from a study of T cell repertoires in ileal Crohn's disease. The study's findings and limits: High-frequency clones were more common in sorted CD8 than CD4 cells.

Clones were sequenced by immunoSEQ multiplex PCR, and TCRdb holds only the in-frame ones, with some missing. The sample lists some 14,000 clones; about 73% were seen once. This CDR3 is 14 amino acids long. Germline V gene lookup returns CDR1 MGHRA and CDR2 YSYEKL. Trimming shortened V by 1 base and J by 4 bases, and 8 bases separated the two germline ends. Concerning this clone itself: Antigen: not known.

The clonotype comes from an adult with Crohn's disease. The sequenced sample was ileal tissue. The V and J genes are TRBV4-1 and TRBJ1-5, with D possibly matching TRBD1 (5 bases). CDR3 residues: CASSQGGENQPQHF. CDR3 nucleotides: TGCGCCAGCAGCCAAGGGGGGGAGAATCAGCCCCAGCATTTT.